Listed below are T cell receptor beta chains from one sample, sequenced in a study of cytomegalovirus exposure and HLA in healthy donors. Method: immunoSEQ multiplex PCR; TCRdb's copy keeps in-frame clones and lacks some. The sample consists of 200,000 to 250,000 clones, approximately 80% of them appearing once. Sequencing was performed on PBMCs. The source is a man aged 45-65 years in good health and CMV-seronegative. Each CDR3 is given without its conserved first and last residue.

v_gene	j_gene	CDR3aa
TRBV18	TRBJ2-4	ASSSGAAKNIQY
TRBV7-8	TRBJ2-3	ASSLVLAHRTDTQY
TRBV5-6	TRBJ1-2	ASSLLGEQGGGYT
TRBV30	TRBJ1-4	AWTTGGNEKLF
TRBV9	TRBJ2-7	ASSVGASTYEQY
TRBV30	TRBJ1-4	AWSRGGSNEKLF
TRBV27	TRBJ2-7	ASSNSGRLYEQY
TRBV14	TRBJ2-1	ASSQGQGNNEQF
TRBV28	TRBJ1-3	ASSLPGSGGNTIY
TRBV5-1	TRBJ2-1	ASSSGPAGVVGNEQF
TRBV14	.	ASSLLPGTSGSGAYEQY
TRBV6-5	TRBJ2-2	ASTSTGGADGELF
TRBV5-1	TRBJ1-2	ASSLEGDQRGYGYT
TRBV28	TRBJ1-1	ASSSPGQRNTEAF
TRBV11-3	TRBJ2-7	ASSLVLPAYEQY
TRBV30	TRBJ1-4	AWSTTTRTGRVEKLF
TRBV7-9	TRBJ2-3	ASSLVQAGDLNTQY
TRBV7-6	TRBJ2-7	ASSLEGGGGSYEQY